The T cell receptor (beta chain) under discussion was sequenced for a study of cytomegalovirus exposure and HLA in healthy donors. Findings and limits, study-wide: The HLA-A and HLA-B alleles of most subjects were reportedly predicted accurately from TCR beta sequences. Within an earlier analysis, most TCR beta V segments proved productive either about 90% or about 30% of the time.

With respect to this clone: What it binds is unknown.

Germline CDR1 and CDR2: SGHTA and FQGNSA. V lost 3 bases to trimming and J lost 3 bases, with 10 bases between them. CDR3 length equals 14 residues. Primers: 60 Vbeta forward and 13 Jbeta reverse. Original processing notes: An analysis performed later counted roughly 80 million unique TCR beta chains (roughly 11 million of them shared). Generated by immunoSEQ multiplex PCR, the TCRdb table keeps only in-frame clones and is missing some. V, J and clone size derive from that table, while D and trimming were established from the DNA sequence. The sample has some 150,000 clones; around two thirds are singletons.

The sequenced sample consisted of PBMCs. The chain recombines TRBV7-2 with TRBJ2-3; D might be TRBD1 (6 bases). The sequence derives from a man in his late teens or twenties in good health and CMV-seropositive. This chain's CDR3 is CASSLARGTDTQYF. CDR3 bases: TGTGCCAGCAGCTTGGCCAGGGGAACAGATACGCAGTATTTT. The full variable domain, in which reference TRBV7-2 and TRBJ2-3 provide the parts outside the CDR3, is GAGVSQSPSNKVTEKGKDVELRCDPISGHTALYWYRQSLGQGLEFLIYFQGNSAPDKSGLPSDRFSAERTGGSVSTLTIQRTQQEDSAVYLCASSLARGTDTQYFGPGTRLTVL.